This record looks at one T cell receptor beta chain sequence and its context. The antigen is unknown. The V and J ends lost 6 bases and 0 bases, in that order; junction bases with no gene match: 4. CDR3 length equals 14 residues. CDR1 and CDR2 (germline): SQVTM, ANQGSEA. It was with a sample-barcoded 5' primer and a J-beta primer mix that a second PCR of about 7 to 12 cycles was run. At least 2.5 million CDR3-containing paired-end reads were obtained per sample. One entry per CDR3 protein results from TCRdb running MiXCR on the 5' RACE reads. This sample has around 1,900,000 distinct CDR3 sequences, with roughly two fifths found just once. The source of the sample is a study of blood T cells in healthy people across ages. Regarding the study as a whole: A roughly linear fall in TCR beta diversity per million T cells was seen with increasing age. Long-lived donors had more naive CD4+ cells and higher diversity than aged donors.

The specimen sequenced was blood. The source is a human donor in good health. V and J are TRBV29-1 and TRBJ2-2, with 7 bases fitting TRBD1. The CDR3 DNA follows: TGCAGCGTCGGGACAGAAGCGAACACCGGGGAGCTGTTTTTT. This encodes CSVGTEANTGELFF.